The 16 T cell receptor beta chains below were found in one sample sequenced in a study of blood T cell repertoires in COVID-19 (dated by TCRdb to 2018 to 2021). The method was the immunoSEQ multiplex PCR assay. TCRdb stores this immuneACCESS table with in-frame sequences only. Part of the clones is absent; in the studies checked, under half of the shortfall reflects unresolved V genes, and no reason is known for the rest. Counted in this sample were 120,000 or so clones; 85% of them appeared once. About 6.9% of the sample is taken by the ten largest. The sample was peripheral blood. The receptor source for this set is a man older than 75 with active or convalescent COVID-19.

The V and J genes are TRBV24-1 and TRBJ2-3, with TRBD2 as a possible D gene (5 bases). Trimming removed 2 bases at V and 11 bases at J, with 13 bases between. The CDR3 runs 13 residues. The V gene's germline CDR1 is KGHDR and CDR2 SFDVKD. Written as DNA, the CDR3 is TGTGCCACCAGTGATTATCGGACCGCGGGGCAGTATTTT. This encodes CATSDYRTAGQYF.

The chain combines TRBV4-1 with TRBJ1-5; 7 bases line up with TRBD1. Germline loops: CDR1 MGHRA, CDR2 YSYEKL. Unmatched junction bases numbered 13, after V lost 4 bases and J lost 4 bases. This CDR3 region has 17 residues. The DNA of the CDR3 is TGCGCCAGCAGCCCGCGGGGGGGACAGCTCGGGAATCAGCCCCAGCATTTT. Translation gives CASSPRGGQLGNQPQHF.

The gene calls are TRBV5-5 and TRBJ2-7, with 9 bases lining up with TRBD1. Germline V lookup: CDR1 SGHKS, CDR2 YYEKEE (reference sequence). Trimming at V came to 2 bases and at J to 4 bases, leaving 7 bases not matched to a gene. This CDR3 has 15 residues. The CDR3 DNA is TGTGCCAGCAGCTTCCGACAGGGGGGTGGGTACGAGCAGTACTTC. Protein product: CASSFRQGGGYEQYF.

This chain connects TRBV15 to TRBJ2-7; the D gene is possibly TRBD2 (6 bases). The V end lost 0 bases, the J end lost 3 bases, and 18 bases lay between the germline ends. The V gene's germline CDR1 is LNHNV and CDR2 YYDKDF (reference sequence). There are 17 residues in the CDR3. CDR3: CATSRDYVGGAYYEQYF. CDR3 bases: TGTGCCACCAGCAGAGATTACGTGGGCGGGGCCTACTACGAGCAGTACTTC.

This chain connects TRBV5-6 to TRBJ2-6; 13 nucleotides agree with TRBD2. V dropped 3 bases and J dropped 2; count of bases not matched to a gene: 8. The germline CDR1 and CDR2 sequences are SGHDT and YYEEEE. CDR3 length: 19 residues. CDR3 coding DNA: TGTGCCAGCAGCTCCGATCAACTAGCGGGGGGGCCTGGGGCCAACGTCCTGACTTTC. It encodes CASSSDQLAGGPGANVLTF.

The genes are TRBV6-6 and TRBJ1-1; 9 bases line up with TRBD1. This CDR3 is built from 13 residues. Unmatched junction bases numbered 0, after V lost 0 bases and J lost 7 bases. Germline CDR1 MNHNY, CDR2 SVGAGI (reference sequence). The CDR3 protein is CASSYSTGGEAFF. DNA for the CDR3: TGTGCCAGCAGTTACTCGACAGGGGGTGAAGCTTTCTTT.

The table lists this clone with a count of one. The chain couples TRBV7-8 to TRBJ2-3, with 10 positions matching TRBD1. Germline CDR1 reads SGHVS; CDR2 reads FQNEAQ. After removal of 5 bases from V and 8 bases from J, the junction contained 7 bases not matched to a gene. The CDR3 has 14 amino acids. CDR3 in DNA: TGTGCCAGCAGCCTCGGGACAGGGGAAGGTACGCAGTATTTT. Protein product: CASSLGTGEGTQYF.

The rearrangement uses TRBV5-4 and TRBJ1-6, with D perhaps TRBD1 (6 bases). Germline CDR1 is SGHNT and CDR2 is YYREEE (reference sequence). CDR3 length: 16 amino acids. Trimming pared 0 bases from V and 9 bases from J, leaving 16 bases between. CDR3 bases: TGTGCCAGCAGCTTGGCAGGGGCCCCGCCGGGTTCACCCCTCCACTTT. This translates into CASSLAGAPPGSPLHF.

The chain employs TRBV27 and TRBJ2-7, with TRBD2 matching 7 bases. Trimming removed 11 bases from V and 2 bases from J; junction bases left unmatched: 9. This CDR3 is 13 amino acids long. Germline CDR1 MNHEY, CDR2 SMNVEV (reference sequence). CDR3 sequence: CAVGSGMAYEQYF. The CDR3 bases are TGTGCCGTGGGGAGCGGGATGGCCTACGAGCAGTACTTC.

V usage is TRBV19 and J usage is TRBJ2-3; the match to TRBD2 covers 7 bases. There are 15 residues in the CDR3. Unmatched junction bases numbered 8, after V lost 3 bases and J lost 5 bases. The germline V gene encodes CDR1 LNHDA and CDR2 SQIVND (reference sequence). The CDR3 sequence: CASSIEAGVVDTQYF. The CDR3 DNA is TGTGCCAGTAGTATTGAGGCGGGAGTTGTAGATACGCAGTATTTT.

This clone was detected only a few times. The rearrangement joins TRBV5-4 to TRBJ1-6; 10 bases agree with TRBD1. The V gene end was trimmed by 4 bases and the J gene end by 8 bases; junction bases not matched to a gene: 12. Germline V gene lookup returns CDR1 SGHNT and CDR2 YYREEE (reference sequence). This CDR3 has 17 amino acids. CDR3 DNA sequence: TGTGCCAGCAGCCCAGACAGGGGGCTGCTCTCTGATTCACCCCTCCACTTT. Translation: CASSPDRGLLSDSPLHF. Using reference TRBV5-4 and TRBJ1-6 for the parts outside the CDR3, the full variable domain is ETGVTQSPTHLIKTRGQQVTLRCSSQSGHNTVSWYQQALGQGPQFIFQYYREEENGRGNFPPRFSGLQFPNYSSELNVNALELDDSALYLCASSPDRGLLSDSPLHFGNGTRLTVT.

This clone showed up just once. The chain links TRBV5-1 to TRBJ2-2; 8 bases agree with TRBD2. There are 14 residues in the CDR3. V shed 6 bases and J 4 bases; nucleotides not matched to a gene: 5. Germline CDR1 reads SGHRS; CDR2 reads YFSETQ. The CDR3 spells CASNPGGATGELFF. Here the CDR3 DNA reads TGCGCCAGCAACCCCGGGGGGGCCACCGGGGAGCTGTTTTTT.

The chain has TRBV18 and TRBJ2-3; 9 nucleotides line up with TRBD1. Trimming took 3 bases from V and 5 from J; bases not matched to a gene: 6. This CDR3 contains 15 residues. CDR1 KGHSH and CDR2 LQKENI come from the germline V gene. The CDR3 loop reads CASSPTGGDQDTQYF. The CDR3 coding sequence is TGTGCCAGCTCACCTACAGGGGGCGATCAAGATACGCAGTATTTT.

This clone was seen once. The CDR3 is CSVWTVGNTGELFF. The CDR3, as DNA: TGCAGCGTTTGGACAGTCGGCAACACCGGGGAGCTGTTTTTT. The chain carries TRBV29-1 and TRBJ2-2, with D tentatively TRBD1 (6 bases). Germline V gives CDR1 SQVTM, CDR2 ANQGSEA. This CDR3 has 14 residues. Trimming pared 5 bases from V and 2 bases from J, leaving 12 bases between.

J is TRBJ2-1 and V is TRBV24-1; no firm D call. The germline V and J ends were trimmed by 6 bases and 0 bases, with 5 bases remaining between them. Germline lookup yields CDR1 KGHDR and CDR2 SFDVKD. The CDR3 is 13 residues long. This chain's CDR3 is CATSPGSYNEQFF. Written as DNA, the CDR3 is TGTGCCACCAGTCCGGGCTCCTACAATGAGCAGTTCTTC.

This chain joins TRBV15 and TRBJ1-4, with a possible D match to TRBD1 (6 bases). Trimming took 3 bases from V and 2 from J, leaving 7 bases between them. The CDR3 runs 14 residues. Per the germline V gene, CDR1 is LNHNV and CDR2 is YYDKDF (reference sequence). The CDR3 DNA follows: TGTGCCACCAGCAGGGACAGCACTAATGAAAAACTGTTTTTT. This gives the protein CATSRDSTNEKLFF. The variable domain in full, with the rest retrieved from reference TRBV15 and TRBJ1-4, is DAMVIQNPRYQVTQFGKPVTLSCSQTLNHNVMYWYQQKSSQAPKLLFHYYDKDFNNEADTPDNFQSRRPNTSFCFLDIRSPGLGDTAMYLCATSRDSTNEKLFFGSGTQLSVL.